These 22 T cell receptor beta chains were all obtained from the same sample, sequenced in a study of blood T cell repertoires in COVID-19. Sequencing used immunoSEQ multiplex PCR; TCRdb keeps in-frame clones, though not all of them. The sample yields about 100,000 clones, approximately 80% seen once. Material: peripheral blood. Source of these receptors: a human donor in a cohort sampled during active COVID-19.

Only one count was recorded for this clone. The CDR3 region has the DNA TGTGCCAGCAGCTTAGTAAGAGGAAGCAATCAGCCCCAGCATTTT. It specifies CASSLVRGSNQPQHF. This chain connects TRBV7-2 to TRBJ1-5; D ambiguous. V lost 1 base and J 1 base, leaving 8 bases between the germline ends. Germline-derived CDR1 and CDR2 are SGHTA and FQGNSA. The CDR3 has 15 amino acids.

This clone was detected only once. This chain connects TRBV24-1 to TRBJ1-2; TRBD1 matches at 7 bases. Germline V gene lookup returns CDR1 KGHDR and CDR2 SFDVKD. This CDR3 has 16 residues. V lost 2 bases, J lost 3 bases, and 8 bases stayed unmatched. This CDR3 reads CATSDSGQPAHYGYTF. The CDR3 coding sequence is TGTGCCACCAGTGATTCGGGACAGCCGGCTCACTATGGCTACACCTTC.

CDR3 region: CASSLGGDTEAFF. CDR3 DNA sequence: TGTGCCAGCAGCTTGGGAGGGGACACTGAAGCTTTCTTT. The chain uses TRBV7-9 and TRBJ1-1; D possibly corresponds to TRBD1 (5 bases). V was pared by 3 bases and J by 3 bases, with 8 bases between. This CDR3 spans 13 amino acids. Germline V lookup: CDR1 SEHNR, CDR2 FQNEAQ (reference sequence).

The count of this clone is one. The chain is built from TRBV11-1 and TRBJ2-5; the match to TRBD2 covers 9 bases. The CDR3 loop spans 15 amino acids. The germline gives CDR1 SGHAT, CDR2 FQDESV (reference sequence). V trimming: 3 bases; J trimming: 6 bases; junction bases outside the gene matches: 8. The CDR3 DNA reads TGTGCCAGCAGCTTTAGCGGGGGCCCCGGGAAGACCCAGTACTTC. Amino acid sequence: CASSFSGGPGKTQYF.

This chain's CDR3 is CASSIAYQPQHF. The CDR3 coding sequence is TGTGCCAGTAGTATAGCTTATCAGCCCCAGCATTTT. The rearrangement links TRBV19 to TRBJ1-5; D unresolved. The CDR3 runs to 12 residues. The V end lost 1 base, the J end lost 5 bases, and 3 bases lay between the germline ends. Germline V gene lookup returns CDR1 LNHDA and CDR2 SQIVND (reference sequence).

This chain connects TRBV10-3 to TRBJ2-7, with 8 bases aligning to TRBD1. V was pared by 8 bases and J by 9 bases, with 12 bases of the junction left unmatched. The CDR3 is made up of 13 amino acids. CDR1 is ENHRY, CDR2 SYGVKD, per germline. Here the CDR3 DNA reads TGTGCCATCGACTCCGGACAGGGTACTCTGCAGTACTTC. Residues: CAIDSGQGTLQYF.

CDR3 region: CSAIDRSSYNSPLHF. CDR3 sequence (DNA): TGCAGTGCTATTGACCGGAGCTCCTATAATTCACCCCTCCACTTT. The rearrangement uses TRBV20-1 and TRBJ1-6; unclear D gene. This CDR3 has 15 amino acids. Germline CDR1 and CDR2: DFQATT and SNEGSKA (reference sequence). V lost 4 bases to trimming and J lost 0 bases, with 10 bases between them.

This rearrangement joins TRBV7-8 to TRBJ2-7; TRBD2 aligns across 8 bases. V was clipped by 1 base and J by 3 bases; unmatched bases: 5. Per germline, CDR1 SGHVS and CDR2 FQNEAQ. The CDR3 has 15 amino acids. The chain's CDR3 is CASSLVPSGSYEQYF. CDR3 nucleotide sequence: TGTGCCAGCAGCTTAGTTCCCAGCGGGAGCTACGAGCAGTACTTC.

The V and J genes are TRBV15 and TRBJ1-1; D ambiguous. The CDR3 spans 14 residues. Germline CDR1 LNHNV, CDR2 YYDKDF (reference sequence). V was cut by 0 bases and J by 1 base, with 6 bases left in between. The CDR3 DNA reads as TGTGCCACCAGCAGAGATCGACAGAACACTGAAGCTTTCTTT. It yields the protein CATSRDRQNTEAFF. Filled out from reference TRBV15 and TRBJ1-1, the complete variable domain reads DAMVIQNPRYQVTQFGKPVTLSCSQTLNHNVMYWYQQKSSQAPKLLFHYYDKDFNNEADTPDNFQSRRPNTSFCFLDIRSPGLGDTAMYLCATSRDRQNTEAFFGQGTRLTVV.

V is TRBV19 and J is TRBJ2-2, with D unresolved. CDR1 is LNHDA and CDR2 is SQIVND in the germline V gene (reference sequence). Trimming removed 7 bases at V and 1 base at J, with 10 bases between. The CDR3 has 14 amino acids. The CDR3 sequence is CASKEGVNTGELFF. CDR3 coding DNA: TGTGCCAGTAAGGAAGGAGTGAACACCGGGGAGCTGTTTTTT.

The V call is TRBV3-1 (or the pseudogene TRBV3-2), the J call TRBJ2-7; perhaps TRBD1 as D (7 bases). Looked up from germline, CDR1 is LGHDT and CDR2 is YNNKEL (reference sequence). Trimming stripped 4 bases from V and 3 bases from J, with 10 bases between. CDR3 size: 13 residues. Here the CDR3 DNA reads TGTGCCAGCAGCCGACAGGGACTCTACGAGCAGTACTTC. Protein: CASSRQGLYEQYF.

This clone was observed once. V gene TRBV7-8 combines with J gene TRBJ2-5; TRBD2 matches at 7 bases. The J segment lost 0 bases and the V segment lost 1 base, leaving 5 bases of the junction unmatched. The germline gives CDR1 SGHVS, CDR2 FQNEAQ. The length of the CDR3 is 16 residues. The CDR3 region has the DNA TGTGCCAGCAGCTTAGGGGGGGGAGGGTACCAAGAGACCCAGTACTTC. It encodes CASSLGGGGYQETQYF.

The rearrangement links TRBV6-6 to TRBJ2-1; TRBD2 aligns across 9 bases. This CDR3 has 15 residues. Germline trimming cut 4 bases from V and 4 bases from J; bases unmatched to any gene: 5. Germline CDR1 reads MNHNY; CDR2 reads SVGAGI (reference sequence). The CDR3 nucleotides read TGTGCCAGCAGTTTTAGCGGGGGAATGTACAATGAGCAGTTCTTC. Translated: CASSFSGGMYNEQFF.

This chain connects TRBV20-1 to TRBJ2-7; TRBD1 agrees at 10 bases. This CDR3 has 15 amino acids. J gave up 2 bases and V 3 bases, and 7 bases lay outside the gene matches. The germline V gene encodes CDR1 DFQATT and CDR2 SNEGSKA (reference sequence). The CDR3 DNA reads as TGCAGTGCTAGTATCGGGACAGGGGTAACCTACGAGCAGTACTTC. Translated: CSASIGTGVTYEQYF.

The CDR3 region has the DNA TGTGCCAGCAGTTACTCAACCACCCTAGCGGGAGGTCGGTACGAGCAGTACTTC. Amino acid sequence: CASSYSTTLAGGRYEQYF. The rearrangement joins TRBV6-2 or TRBV6-3 to TRBJ2-7; 11 positions agree with TRBD2. V shed 0 bases, J shed 4 bases, and the junction held 11 bases outside the gene matches. The CDR3 covers 18 residues. The germline gives CDR1 MNHEY, CDR2 SVGEGT.

The genes are TRBV2 and TRBJ1-1; 9 nucleotides align to TRBD1. The V gene's germline CDR1 is SNHLY and CDR2 FYNNEI. The CDR3 is 14 amino acids. V trimming: 7 bases; J trimming: 7 bases; junction bases outside the gene matches: 10. CDR3 region: CASTQETGGNEAFF. The CDR3 DNA sequence: TGTGCCAGCACTCAGGAGACAGGGGGAAATGAAGCTTTCTTT.

CDR3 protein: CSAARDWDSEKLFF. Written as DNA, the CDR3 is TGCAGCGCAGCACGGGACTGGGACAGCGAAAAACTGTTTTTT. This sequence joins TRBV29-1 and TRBJ1-4; 7 bases agree with TRBD1. Germline loops: CDR1 SQVTM, CDR2 ANQGSEA. V shed 7 bases and J 8 bases; nucleotides not matched to a gene: 13. CDR3 length: 14 residues.

This clone was counted once. V gene TRBV27 combines with J gene TRBJ1-2; TRBD1 agrees at 10 bases. Germline CDR1 reads MNHEY; CDR2 reads SMNVEV (reference sequence). V gave up 5 bases and J gave up 4 bases; unmatched junction bases: 7. This CDR3 region has 15 residues. DNA of the CDR3: TGTGCCAGCAGTCCAGGACAGGGGGGGGTCTATGGCTACACCTTC. Its translation: CASSPGQGGVYGYTF.

This chain links TRBV11-2 with TRBJ1-6, with a possible D match to TRBD1 (5 bases). Germline V gene data show CDR1 as SGHAT and CDR2 as FQNNGV. The CDR3 is made up of 14 amino acids. Trimming took off 3 bases at V and 9 bases at J, with 12 bases between the two ends. CDR3 region: CASSFDSLISPLHF. The CDR3 coding sequence is TGTGCCAGCAGCTTTGACAGCCTGATTTCACCCCTCCACTTT.

The genes are TRBV5-4 and TRBJ2-5; the D is unclear. The V gene lost 0 bases and the J gene lost 7 bases, with 13 bases spanning the gap. The V gene's germline CDR1 is SGHNT and CDR2 YYREEE (reference sequence). The CDR3 is 14 amino acids. CDR3 amino acids: CASSLGDKFGTQYF. The CDR3 DNA reads TGTGCCAGCAGCTTGGGTGACAAGTTCGGGACCCAGTACTTC.

In its sample, this clone was seen once. The V call is TRBV7-7, the J call TRBJ2-1, with D perhaps matching TRBD2 (6 bases). The CDR3 contains 16 residues. CDR1 and CDR2 (germline): SSHAT, FNYEAQ (reference sequence). Between the trimmed V and J ends, which lost 5 bases and 8 bases, there was a span of 22 bases. This CDR3 is CASSPLSGGGFHEQFF. The DNA for the CDR3 is TGTGCCAGCAGCCCTCTTAGCGGCGGAGGGTTTCATGAGCAGTTCTTC.

The sample holds a few counts of this clone. The chain joins TRBV11-2 to TRBJ2-2, with D possibly matching TRBD2 (6 bases). V lost 4 bases to trimming and J lost 4 bases, with 16 bases between them. Germline V gene data show CDR1 as SGHAT and CDR2 as FQNNGV. This CDR3 comprises 16 residues. In DNA form, the CDR3 reads TGTGCCAGCAGCTCACGCCGGGGACTCTCCACCGGGGAGCTGTTTTTT. The encoded protein is CASSSRRGLSTGELFF.